Listed below are T cell receptor beta chains from one sample, sequenced in a study of blood T cell repertoires in COVID-19. The assay was immunoSEQ multiplex PCR, and TCRdb's table has in-frame clones only and misses some. Altogether about 500,000 clones are present, roughly 87% being singletons, with the ten largest covering under 0.85%. The sample was PBMCs or T cells enriched from blood (not recorded which). The receptor source for this set is a young woman who had recovered from COVID-19. Each CDR3 is given without its conserved first and last residue. The D gene is left open where the match is weak. Rows give clone size only sometimes, using once, few, many, or a class for an expanded clone.

v_call	j_call	cdr3_length	d_call	clone_size	cdr3_aa
TRBV4-2	TRBJ2-7	16	-	few	ASSQDGGGAGPTYEQY
TRBV2	TRBJ1-1	12	TRBD1	once	ASSWDRAGAEAF
TRBV6-5	TRBJ1-2	11	TRBD1	-	ASRTGGDYGYT
TRBV28	TRBJ1-2	10	-	-	ASSFRGYGYT
TRBV7-9	TRBJ2-7	12	-	-	ASRGGETSYEQY
TRBV29-1	TRBJ2-1	12	TRBD1	-	SHLQGPLRGEQF
TRBV28	TRBJ1-1	13	TRBD1	once	ASSSRTGAGAEAF
TRBV6-1	TRBJ1-6	10	-	-	ASSELNSPLH
TRBV2	TRBJ1-6	14	TRBD1	-	ASSESPGTGTGALH
TRBV10-3	TRBJ1-1	11	-	-	AITTELNTEAF
TRBV11-2	TRBJ1-1	12	TRBD1	-	AERTGGVNTEAF
TRBV24-1	TRBJ2-5	12	-	once	ATSDRGVQETQY
TRBV29-1	TRBJ1-2	10	-	-	SGRTAFYGYT
TRBV7-2	TRBJ2-5	12	-	-	ASSPGTGGETQY
TRBV4-1	TRBJ2-7	12	-	-	ASSQEAQTYEQY
TRBV6-2/TRBV6-3	TRBJ1-5	12	TRBD1	-	ASSYRTGNQPQH
TRBV5-4	TRBJ1-2	14	TRBD1	-	ASSLGGQGANYGYT
TRBV7-3	TRBJ1-1	13	TRBD1	-	ASSPSGQSNTEAF
TRBV2	TRBJ1-2	13	-	-	ASSDRYPGNYGYT
TRBV15	TRBJ2-3	14	TRBD2	-	ATSVPPRGGTDTQY
TRBV30	TRBJ2-1	12	-	-	AWSGGGPGNEQF
TRBV30	TRBJ1-1	16	-	-	AWSVPTGRADRYTEAF
TRBV4-1	TRBJ1-4	16	TRBD1	-	ASSQPFERTGGGEKLF
TRBV6-6	TRBJ2-5	13	-	-	ASSSFEIQVETQY
TRBV9	TRBJ2-1	14	TRBD2	few	ASSSRGAGGLNEQF
TRBV3-1/TRBV3-2	TRBJ1-3	13	-	-	ASSQGTESGNTIY
TRBV29-1	TRBJ1-1	11	-	-	SVLDRLDKEAF
TRBV5-5	TRBJ1-1	14	-	-	ASSSFPLGGSTEAF
TRBV19	TRBJ1-1	14	TRBD1	once	ASSIVGTGGRTEAF
TRBV18	TRBJ1-2	12	-	-	ASSPPEGMHGYT
TRBV2	TRBJ1-5	11	-	-	ASRARGWQPQH
TRBV19	TRBJ2-3	16	TRBD1	-	ASSTQGGRFGPTDTQY
TRBV25-1	TRBJ1-2	13	-	-	ASSGGTPRGYGYT
TRBV5-5	TRBJ1-1	12	-	-	ASVGTPPGTEAF
TRBV30	TRBJ1-6	14	-	-	AWRPTESSYNSPLH
TRBV19	TRBJ2-5	14	-	-	ASSIDRQATQETQY
TRBV7-9	TRBJ1-1	15	-	once	ASSGGNPGAGDTEAF
TRBV6-6	TRBJ1-5	15	-	-	ASSPGLGDNSNQPQH
TRBV6-5	TRBJ1-1	11	-	-	ASRATVDTEAF
TRBV5-1	TRBJ2-5	16	-	-	ASSLDYSGRVEAETQY
TRBV30	TRBJ2-7	11	-	few	AWSVEGSYEQY
TRBV6-2/TRBV6-3	TRBJ1-1	11	-	-	ASSRSQEAEAF
TRBV7-3	TRBJ2-3	11	-	once	ASSSNQRTTQY
TRBV7-3	TRBJ1-1	13	TRBD1	once	ASSYRGQVHTEAF
TRBV21-1	TRBJ2-6	15	-	-	ASSLRGLWSGANVLT
TRBV15	TRBJ1-3	14	TRBD1	once	ATSGGQGNSGNTIY
TRBV27	TRBJ1-5	12	-	-	ATGPRDTDGPQH
TRBV19	TRBJ1-2	12	TRBD1	-	ASTRTGDNYGYT
TRBV19	TRBJ2-7	11	TRBD1	few	ASRDRSSYEQY
TRBV28	TRBJ2-2	13	TRBD1	-	ASSVDRGGAGELF
TRBV30	TRBJ1-1	12	-	-	AWSVPGLNTEAF
TRBV6-5	TRBJ1-1	12	TRBD1	-	ASSPQGIGTEAF
TRBV2	TRBJ2-5	12	TRBD2	-	ASSEDRGGKTQY
TRBV9	TRBJ1-3	13	-	-	ASSPRGFPGNTIY
TRBV24-1	TRBJ1-1	12	-	-	ATSDGPADTEAF